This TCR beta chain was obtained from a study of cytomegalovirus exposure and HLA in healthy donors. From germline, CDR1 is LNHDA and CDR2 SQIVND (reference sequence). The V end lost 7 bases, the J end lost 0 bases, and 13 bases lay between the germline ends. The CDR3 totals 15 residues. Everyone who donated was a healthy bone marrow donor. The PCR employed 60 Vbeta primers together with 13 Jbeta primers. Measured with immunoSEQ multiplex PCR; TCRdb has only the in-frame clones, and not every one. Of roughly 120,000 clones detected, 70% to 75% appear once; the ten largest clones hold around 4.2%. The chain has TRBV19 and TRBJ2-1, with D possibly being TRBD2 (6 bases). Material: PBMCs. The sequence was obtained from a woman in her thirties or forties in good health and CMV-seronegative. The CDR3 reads CASTLGGRSYNEQFF. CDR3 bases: TGTGCCAGTACCCTGGGGGGTCGCTCCTACAATGAGCAGTTCTTC.